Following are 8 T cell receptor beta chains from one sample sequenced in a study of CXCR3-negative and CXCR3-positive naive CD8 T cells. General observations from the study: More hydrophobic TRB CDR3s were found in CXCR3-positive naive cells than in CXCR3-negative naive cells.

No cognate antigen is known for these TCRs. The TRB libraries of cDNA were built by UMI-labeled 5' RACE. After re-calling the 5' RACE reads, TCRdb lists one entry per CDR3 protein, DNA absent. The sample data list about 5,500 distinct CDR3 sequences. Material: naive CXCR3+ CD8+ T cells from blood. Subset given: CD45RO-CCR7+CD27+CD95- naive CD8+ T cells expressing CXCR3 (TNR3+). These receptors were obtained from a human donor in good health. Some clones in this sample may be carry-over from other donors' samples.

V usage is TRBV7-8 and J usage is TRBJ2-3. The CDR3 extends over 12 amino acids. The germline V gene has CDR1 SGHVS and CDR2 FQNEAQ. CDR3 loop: CASSPRTDTQYF. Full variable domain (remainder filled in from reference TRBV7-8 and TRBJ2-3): GAGVSQSPRYKVAKRGQDVALRCDPISGHVSLFWYQQALGQGPEFLTYFQNEAQLDKSGLPSDRFFAERPEGSVSTLKIQRTQQEDSAVYLCASSPRTDTQYFGPGTRLTVL.

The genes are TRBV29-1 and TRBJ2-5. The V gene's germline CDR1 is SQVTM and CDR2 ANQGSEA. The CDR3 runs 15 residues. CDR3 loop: CSVLRFEAAPETQYF.

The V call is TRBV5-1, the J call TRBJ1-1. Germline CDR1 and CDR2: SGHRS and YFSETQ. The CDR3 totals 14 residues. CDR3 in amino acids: CASSYRNSNTEAFF.

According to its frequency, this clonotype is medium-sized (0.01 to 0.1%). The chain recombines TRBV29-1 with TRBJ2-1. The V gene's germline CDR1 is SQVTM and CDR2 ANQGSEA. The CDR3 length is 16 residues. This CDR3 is CSVEGQASFTYNEQFF.

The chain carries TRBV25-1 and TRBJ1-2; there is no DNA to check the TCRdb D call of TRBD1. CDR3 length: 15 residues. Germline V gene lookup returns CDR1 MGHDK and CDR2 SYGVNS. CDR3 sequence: CASRGWDPENYGYTF.

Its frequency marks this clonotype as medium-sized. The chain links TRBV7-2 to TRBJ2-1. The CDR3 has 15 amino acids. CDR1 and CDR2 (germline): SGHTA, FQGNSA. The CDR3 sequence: CASSFRGELYNEQFF.

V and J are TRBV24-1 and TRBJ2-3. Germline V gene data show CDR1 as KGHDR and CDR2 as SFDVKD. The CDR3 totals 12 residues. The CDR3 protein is CATSDWTDTQYF.

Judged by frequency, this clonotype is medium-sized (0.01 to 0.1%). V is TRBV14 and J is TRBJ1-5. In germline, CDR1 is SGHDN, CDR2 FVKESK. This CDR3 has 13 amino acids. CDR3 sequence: CASSQDWSQPQHF.